This T cell receptor beta chain was captured by sequencing in a study of Ad26.COV2.S vaccination and SARS-CoV-2 variants. Regarding this clone: Its specificity is not known.

Whole-study results and caveats: Those who received the vaccine showed greater spike-specific TCR breadth than those given placebo. Vaccinated and placebo-treated recipients had similar non-spike TCR breadth.

The CDR3 totals 11 residues. Trimming cost V 8 bases and J 7 bases, with 9 bases left between them. In germline, CDR1 is ENHRY, CDR2 SYGVKD. Sequencing was performed with immunoSEQ multiplex PCR; in TCRdb, only in-frame clones are kept and a portion is missing. The sample gives some 180,000 clones, 70% to 90% of which show up once; roughly 6% is in the top ten. The chain links TRBV10-3 to TRBJ2-1; no reliable D call. The specimen comprised peripheral blood, sampled after recovery from COVID-19. The TCR sequence derives from a human donor who had recovered from COVID-19. The CDR3 loop is CAISELNEQFF. In DNA, the CDR3 is TGTGCCATCTCGGAGCTGAATGAGCAGTTCTTC.